This T cell receptor (beta chain) emerged from a study of shared clonotypes between healthy human individuals. About the study: Per-donor plates numbered three CD4 naive, three CD4 memory, two CD8 naive and one CD8 memory.

This table comes from immunoSEQ multiplex PCR, and its TCRdb copy is limited to in-frame clones, with some not included. The table has a few hundred thousand clones, approximately 97% seen once. This clone was recorded only once. The germline V gene encodes CDR1 MGHDK and CDR2 SYGVNS. V dropped 3 bases and J dropped 1 base, with 17 bases sitting between them. CDR3 length equals 17 residues. This rearrangement joins TRBV25-1 to TRBJ2-3, with a tentative D call TRBD2 (6 bases). Sequencing input: memory CD8+ T cells sorted from blood. Subset reported: CD45RO+ cells pooled with CCR7-negative TemRA cells. The receptor's source is a man younger than 40 in good health. The CDR3 region is CASSDPSAGRGTDTQYF. The CDR3 DNA reads as TGTGCCAGCAGTGACCCTTCCGCGGGAAGGGGCACAGATACGCAGTATTTT.